This is a list of T cell receptor beta chains from one sample in a study of shared clonotypes between healthy human individuals. Produced via immunoSEQ multiplex PCR; TCRdb's table is partial and in-frame only. The table shows around 510,000 clones, with approximately 94% occurring only once. Sequencing input: naive CD4+ T cells sorted from blood. These receptors came from a woman in her 30s in good health. CDR3s include the opening cysteine and the closing phenylalanine or tryptophan. A D gene is named only where the DNA matches it firmly. Some rows have no size entry. The others give once, few or many, or a class for an expanded clone.

clone size	D gene	V gene	J gene	CDR3 DNA	CDR3 protein
.	TRBD2	TRBV19	TRBJ2-1	TGTGCCAGTAGTATGGCGGGAGAATACAATGAGCAGTTCTTC	CASSMAGEYNEQFF
.	.	TRBV5-1	TRBJ2-4	TGCGCCAGTGCCGGGGAGACCAAAAACATTCAGTACTTC	CASAGETKNIQYF
.	.	TRBV11-3	TRBJ2-1	TGTGCCAGCAGCTTAGTAGCTCACAATGAGCAGTTCTTC	CASSLVAHNEQFF
.	TRBD1	TRBV27	TRBJ1-4	TGTGCCAGCAGTTTACTGGGACAGGGTAATGAAAAACTGTTTTTT	CASSLLGQGNEKLFF
.	.	TRBV6-6	TRBJ1-2	TGTGCCAGCAGTTACAGGGGGTTATGGGGCTACTATGGCTACACCTTC	CASSYRGLWGYYGYTF
.	.	TRBV6-5	TRBJ1-1	TGTGCCAGCAGTTACTCGACAGACACTGAAGCTTTCTTT	CASSYSTDTEAFF
.	.	TRBV2	TRBJ1-1	TGTGCCAGCAGTGAAGCCGTAACGGGGGAAACTGAAGCTTTCTTT	CASSEAVTGETEAFF
.	TRBD2	TRBV27	TRBJ2-7	TGTGCCAGCAGTTCCCTAGGTAGCGGGAGCTACGAGCAGTACTTC	CASSSLGSGSYEQYF
.	.	TRBV6-5	TRBJ2-7	TGTGCCAGCAGTTACTCGATTCCCCCCAGCTCCTACGAGCAGTACTTC	CASSYSIPPSSYEQYF
.	.	TRBV7-7	TRBJ1-1	TGTGCCAGCAGCCCTTATGACGGCACTGAAGCTTTCTTT	CASSPYDGTEAFF
.	.	TRBV27	TRBJ1-4	TGTGCCAGCAGTTCGATTGGAGCAACTAATGAAAAACTGTTTTTT	CASSSIGATNEKLFF
once	TRBD2	TRBV19	TRBJ2-7	TGTGCCAGTAGTACCTCCAGGGTAGCGGGCAGTTCTTTGTACGAGCAGTACTTC	CASSTSRVAGSSLYEQYF
.	TRBD1	TRBV30	TRBJ2-7	TGTGCCTGGACGAGGACAGGGAGCTCCTACGAGCAGTACTTC	CAWTRTGSSYEQYF
.	TRBD1	TRBV29-1	TRBJ2-1	TGCAGCGTCGGCGACAGGGGCTACAATGAGCAGTTCTTC	CSVGDRGYNEQFF
.	TRBD1	TRBV5-6	TRBJ2-3	TGTGCCAGCAGGGTTGGACAGGGAGTGACAGATACGCAGTATTTT	CASRVGQGVTDTQYF
once	TRBD2	TRBV28	TRBJ2-2	TGTGCCAGCAGGTGGACTAGTCCCACCGGGGAGCTGTTTTTT	CASRWTSPTGELFF
.	TRBD1	TRBV4-1	TRBJ2-3	TGCGCCAGCAGCCTCCAGGGCAAGGGGGCCAGGGATACGCAGTATTTT	CASSLQGKGARDTQYF